Presented here are 16 T cell receptor beta chains from one specimen sequenced in a study of T-cell reconstitution after alpha-beta-depleted transplantation in children (dated by TCRdb to 2016 to 2018). The treatment or condition label of this sample denotes: allogeneic hematopoietic cell transplantation with graft depleted of TCRalphabeta T cells and CD19 B cells. The library came from PCR. Sequencing took place on an Illumina HiSeq 2500. TCR libraries were prepared with molecular barcoding, using unique molecular identifiers to normalize TCRbeta repertoire quantification. The raw public data were reprocessed by TCRdb itself: fastp quality trimming at Q25, MiXCR clonotype calling, in-frame beta chains only. Each CDR3 protein appears once, grouped with its most common genes and DNA. Counted in this sample were about 120,000 distinct CDR3 sequences; over 9% of them appeared once. 30% to 35% of the sample lies in the top ten.

Sequences were derived from PBMCs, sampled before TCRalphabeta/CD19-depleted stem cell transplant. The receptor set was obtained from a boy aged 2 to 9 with acute lymphoblastic leukemia, due to receive a stem cell transplant.

The rearrangement uses TRBV20-1 and TRBJ1-1, with D tentatively TRBD1 (5 bases). The germline CDR1 and CDR2 sequences are DFQATT and SNEGSKA (reference sequence). The CDR3 extends over 13 amino acids. V lost 6 bases and J lost 3, with 14 bases in between. This chain's CDR3 is CSARGGVDTEAFF. CDR3 nucleotide sequence: TGCAGTGCCCGGGGGGGGGTCGACACTGAAGCTTTCTTT.

This clonotype is medium-sized (0.01 to 0.1%) in the sample. The chain employs TRBV12-3 or TRBV12-4 and TRBJ1-5, with 7 bases that match TRBD1. This CDR3 comprises 13 residues. Germline trimming cut 6 bases from V and 6 bases from J; bases unmatched to any gene: 5. CDR3 nucleotides: TGTGCCAGCAGAGGGGGCTATGGTCAGCCCCAGCATTTT. This translates into CASRGGYGQPQHF.

The chain joins TRBV5-5 to TRBJ2-7; unclear D gene. This CDR3 has 13 amino acids. Germline assignment: CDR1 SGHKS and CDR2 YYEKEE (reference sequence). The V gene lost 4 bases and the J gene lost 6 bases, with 14 bases spanning the gap. The CDR3 protein is CASSPELLSEQYF. DNA of the CDR3: TGTGCCAGCAGCCCGGAACTCCTCTCCGAGCAGTACTTC.

The chain uses TRBV18 and TRBJ2-2, with D perhaps matching TRBD2 (6 bases). V was cut by 3 bases and J by 3 bases, with 14 bases left in between. Germline V lookup: CDR1 KGHSH, CDR2 LQKENI. This CDR3 region has 16 residues. The CDR3 DNA is TGTGCCAGCTCACCTATGGGGGACTGGGACACCGGGGAGCTGTTTTTT. Amino acids: CASSPMGDWDTGELFF.

The table lists this clonotype with a few counts. The chain joins TRBV6-1 to TRBJ2-7; no reliable D call. This CDR3 has 15 residues. V was cut by 1 base and J by 5 bases, with 15 bases left in between. Germline V gives CDR1 MNHNS, CDR2 SASEGT. The CDR3 loop reads CASSEGGTLGNEQYF. The CDR3 DNA reads as TGTGCCAGCAGTGAAGGGGGTACCCTAGGAAACGAGCAGTACTTC.

This clonotype showed up just a few times. The CDR3 nucleotides are TGCAGTGCTGACCGGGACGGGTACTCCTACGAGCAGTACTTC. Translating it yields CSADRDGYSYEQYF. This sequence joins TRBV20-1 and TRBJ2-7; D possibly uses TRBD1 or TRBD2 (5 bases each). Trimming took 5 bases from V and 0 from J, leaving 14 bases between them. Germline lookup yields CDR1 DFQATT and CDR2 SNEGSKA (reference sequence). The CDR3 is made up of 14 amino acids.

This clonotype showed up just a few times. The chain is built from TRBV5-1 and TRBJ2-3; D not certain. Germline lookup yields CDR1 SGHRS and CDR2 YFSETQ. The V and J ends lost 1 base and 0 bases respectively, with 15 bases between them. The CDR3 spans 17 residues. The CDR3, as DNA: TGCGCCAGCAGCTTGTCCATGACCGCTACTAGCACAGATACGCAGTATTTT. It is translated as CASSLSMTATSTDTQYF. The full variable domain, with the rest looked up from reference TRBV5-1 and TRBJ2-3, is KAGVTQTPRYLIKTRGQQVTLSCSPISGHRSVSWYQQTPGQGLQFLFEYFSETQRNKGNFPGRFSGRQFSNSRSEMNVSTLELGDSALYLCASSLSMTATSTDTQYFGPGTRLTVL.

As to this clonotype: A read error may be the cause here, since a much bigger clone is one base away. This chain connects TRBV6-1 to TRBJ2-1; TRBD2 might be the D (7 bases). The germline CDR1 and CDR2 sequences are MNHNS and SASEGT. The CDR3 totals 15 residues. The CDR3 reads CPSRGSGISYNEQFF. CDR3 DNA: TGTCCCAGCAGGGGAAGCGGGATCTCCTACAATGAGCAGTTCTTC.

This clonotype was seen ten or more times. The rearrangement links TRBV10-2 to TRBJ2-1; TRBD2 matches at 10 bases. After removal of 5 bases from V and 9 bases from J, the junction contained 4 bases not matched to a gene. The CDR3 runs to 13 residues. CDR1 is WSHSY and CDR2 is SAAADI in the germline V gene. The CDR3 sequence: CASSSGLAIEQFF. DNA of the CDR3: TGCGCCAGCAGTTCGGGACTAGCGATTGAGCAGTTCTTC.

In this sample, this clonotype turned up a few times. The chain links TRBV5-1 to TRBJ2-5; 8 bases line up with TRBD1. Germline CDR1 and CDR2: SGHRS and YFSETQ. The ends lost 7 bases at V and 5 bases at J; junction bases unmatched: 10. This CDR3 is 14 amino acids long. The CDR3: CASGPTGVRETQYF. The DNA of the CDR3 is TGCGCCAGCGGGCCGACAGGGGTTAGGGAGACCCAGTACTTC.

The chain uses TRBV20-1 and TRBJ2-1, with TRBD2 as a possible D gene (5 bases). CDR1 DFQATT and CDR2 SNEGSKA come from the germline V gene (reference sequence). The CDR3 runs to 12 residues. CDR3 sequence reads: CRVLGNNNEQFF. The CDR3 DNA reads TGCAGAGTACTAGGGAATAACAATGAGCAGTTCTTC.

The V gene is TRBV20-1, the J gene TRBJ2-5; D is undetermined. V was trimmed by 2 bases and J by 2 bases, leaving 12 bases between them. CDR3 length: 14 residues. The germline V gene has CDR1 DFQATT and CDR2 SNEGSKA (reference sequence). This chain's CDR3 is CSARNRAAQETQYF. The CDR3, as DNA: TGCAGTGCTAGAAATCGGGCAGCTCAAGAGACCCAGTACTTC.

This clonotype occurred a few times. The V call is TRBV14, the J call TRBJ2-5; 7 bases fit TRBD2. The J segment lost 1 base and the V segment lost 0 bases, leaving 5 bases of the junction unmatched. Germline lookup yields CDR1 SGHDN and CDR2 FVKESK. The CDR3 length is 16 residues. The DNA for the CDR3 is TGTGCCAGCAGCCAAGATAAGCGGGAATTCCAAGAGACCCAGTACTTC. Translated, it gives CASSQDKREFQETQYF.

V gene TRBV7-2 combines with J gene TRBJ2-5; D not resolved. This CDR3 region has 15 residues. With 5 bases removed from V and 2 bases from J, the gap between germline ends came to 15 bases. Germline V gene sequence: CDR1 SGHTA, CDR2 FQGNSA. This CDR3 reads CASSPKLADQETQYF. The CDR3 DNA follows: TGTGCCAGCAGCCCTAAGTTGGCGGATCAAGAGACCCAGTACTTC. The full variable domain, in which reference TRBV7-2 and TRBJ2-5 provide the parts outside the CDR3, is GAGVSQSPSNKVTEKGKDVELRCDPISGHTALYWYRQSLGQGLEFLIYFQGNSAPDKSGLPSDRFSAERTGGSVSTLTIQRTQQEDSAVYLCASSPKLADQETQYFGPGTRLLVL.

There are many counts of this clonotype. The chain employs TRBV6-1 and TRBJ2-7; TRBD2 matches at 8 bases. Germline-derived CDR1 and CDR2 are MNHNS and SASEGT. With 4 bases clipped from V and 3 bases from J, the junction kept 11 bases outside the gene matches. CDR3 length: 16 amino acids. The DNA for the CDR3 is TGTGCCAGCAGTGGGACTAGCCCGGGAGTCCTCTACGAGCAGTACTTC. This encodes CASSGTSPGVLYEQYF.

The chain links TRBV25-1 to TRBJ1-5; D remains unclear. The CDR3 runs 13 residues. Trimming took 6 bases from V and 0 from J, leaving 6 bases between them. CDR1 MGHDK and CDR2 SYGVNS come from the germline V gene. The DNA for the CDR3 is TGTGCCAGCAGGAAAAATAGCAATCAGCCCCAGCATTTT. Protein product: CASRKNSNQPQHF.